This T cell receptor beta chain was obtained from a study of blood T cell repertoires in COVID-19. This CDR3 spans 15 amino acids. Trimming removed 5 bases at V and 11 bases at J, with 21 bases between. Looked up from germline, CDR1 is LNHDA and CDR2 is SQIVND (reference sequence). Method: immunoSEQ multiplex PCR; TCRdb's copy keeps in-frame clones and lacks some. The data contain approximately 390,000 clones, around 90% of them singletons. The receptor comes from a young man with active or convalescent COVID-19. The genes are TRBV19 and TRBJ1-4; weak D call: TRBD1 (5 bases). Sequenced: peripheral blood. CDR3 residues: CASSARTREMRKLFF. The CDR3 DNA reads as TGTGCCAGTAGTGCACGGACACGCGAAATGAGGAAACTGTTTTTT. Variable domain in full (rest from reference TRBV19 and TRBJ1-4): DGGITQSPKYLFRKEGQNVTLSCEQNLNHDAMYWYRQDPGQGLRLIYYSQIVNDFQKGDIAEGYSVSREKKESFPLTVTSAQKNPTAFYLCASSARTREMRKLFFGSGTQLSVL.